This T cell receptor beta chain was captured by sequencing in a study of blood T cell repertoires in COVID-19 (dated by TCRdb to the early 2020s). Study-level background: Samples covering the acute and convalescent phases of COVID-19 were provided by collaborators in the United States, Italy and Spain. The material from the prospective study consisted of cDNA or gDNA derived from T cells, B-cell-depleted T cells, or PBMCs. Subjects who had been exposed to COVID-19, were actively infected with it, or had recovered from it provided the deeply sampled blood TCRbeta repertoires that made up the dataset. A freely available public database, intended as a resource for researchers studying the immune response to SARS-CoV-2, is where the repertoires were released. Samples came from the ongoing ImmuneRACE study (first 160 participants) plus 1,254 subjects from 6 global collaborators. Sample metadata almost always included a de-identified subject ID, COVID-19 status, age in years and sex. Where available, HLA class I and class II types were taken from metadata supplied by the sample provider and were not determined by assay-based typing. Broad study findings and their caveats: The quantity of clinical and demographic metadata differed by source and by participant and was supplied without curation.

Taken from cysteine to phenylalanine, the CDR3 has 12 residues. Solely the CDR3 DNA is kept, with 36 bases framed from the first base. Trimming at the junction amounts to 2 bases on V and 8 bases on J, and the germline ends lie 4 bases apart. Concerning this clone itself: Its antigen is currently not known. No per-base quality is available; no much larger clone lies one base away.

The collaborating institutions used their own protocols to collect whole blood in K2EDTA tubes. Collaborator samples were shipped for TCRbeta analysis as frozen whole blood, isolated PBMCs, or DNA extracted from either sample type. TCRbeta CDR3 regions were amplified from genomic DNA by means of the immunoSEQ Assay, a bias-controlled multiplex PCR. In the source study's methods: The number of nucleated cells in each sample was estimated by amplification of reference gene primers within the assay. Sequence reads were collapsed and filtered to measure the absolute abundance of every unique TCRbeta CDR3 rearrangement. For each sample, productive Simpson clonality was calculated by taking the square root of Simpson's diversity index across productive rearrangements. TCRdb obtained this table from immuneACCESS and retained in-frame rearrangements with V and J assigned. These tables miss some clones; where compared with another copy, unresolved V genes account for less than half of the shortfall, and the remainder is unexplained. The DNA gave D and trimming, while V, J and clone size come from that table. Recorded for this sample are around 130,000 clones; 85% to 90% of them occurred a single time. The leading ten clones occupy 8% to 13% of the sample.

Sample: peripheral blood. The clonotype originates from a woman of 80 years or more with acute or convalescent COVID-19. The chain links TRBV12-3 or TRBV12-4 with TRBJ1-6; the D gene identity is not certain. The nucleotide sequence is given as TGTGCCAGCAGTTTATCTCATTCACCCCTCCACTTT. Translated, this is CASSLSHSPLHF.